This T cell receptor (beta chain) came from a study of cytomegalovirus exposure and HLA in healthy donors. Germline trimming cut 6 bases from V and 3 bases from J; bases unmatched to any gene: 8. CDR3 length equals 14 residues. Per germline, CDR1 SQVTM and CDR2 ANQGSEA. Use of 60 Vbeta and 13 Jbeta primers characterized the PCR. Here immunoSEQ multiplex PCR was the method, and the copy in TCRdb shows in-frame clones only, minus some. The sample consists of roughly 220,000 clones, approximately 78% of them appearing once. The sample holds a few counts of this clone. The origin of this receptor is a man aged 30-40 years in good health and CMV-seronegative. The sequenced sample was PBMCs. The chain is built from TRBV29-1 and TRBJ2-1; 7 nucleotides line up with TRBD2. For the CDR3, the DNA is TGCAGCGTGGGGGGGGGAGGGAACTACAATGAGCAGTTCTTC. As protein: CSVGGGGNYNEQFF.